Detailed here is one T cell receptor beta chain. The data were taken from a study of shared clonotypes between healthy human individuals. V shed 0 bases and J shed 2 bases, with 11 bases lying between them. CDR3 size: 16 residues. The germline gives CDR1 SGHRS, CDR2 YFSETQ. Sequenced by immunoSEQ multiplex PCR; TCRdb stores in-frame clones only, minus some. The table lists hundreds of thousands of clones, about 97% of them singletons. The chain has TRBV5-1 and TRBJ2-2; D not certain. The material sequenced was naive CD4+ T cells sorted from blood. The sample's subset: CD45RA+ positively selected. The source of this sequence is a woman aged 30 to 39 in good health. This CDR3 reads CASSLDTMGNTGELFF. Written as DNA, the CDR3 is TGCGCCAGCAGCTTGGACACCATGGGTAACACCGGGGAGCTGTTTTTT.